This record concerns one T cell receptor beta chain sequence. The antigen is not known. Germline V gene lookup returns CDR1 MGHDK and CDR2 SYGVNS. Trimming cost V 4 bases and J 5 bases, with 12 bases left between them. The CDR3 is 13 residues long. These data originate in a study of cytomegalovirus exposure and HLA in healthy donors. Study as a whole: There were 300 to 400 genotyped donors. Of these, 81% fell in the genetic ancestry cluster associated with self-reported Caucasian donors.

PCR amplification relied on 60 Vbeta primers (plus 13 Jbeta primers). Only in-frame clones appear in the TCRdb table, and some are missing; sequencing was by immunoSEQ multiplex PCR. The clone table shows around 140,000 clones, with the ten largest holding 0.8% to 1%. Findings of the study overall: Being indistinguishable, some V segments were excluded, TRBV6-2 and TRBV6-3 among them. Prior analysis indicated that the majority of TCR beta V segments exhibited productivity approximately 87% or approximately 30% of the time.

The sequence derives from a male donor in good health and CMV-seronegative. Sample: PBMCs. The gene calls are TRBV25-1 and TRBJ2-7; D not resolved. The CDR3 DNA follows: TGTGCCAGCAGTGCCGGGTTAGGCAACGAGCAGTACTTC. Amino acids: CASSAGLGNEQYF.